What follows is one T cell receptor beta chain and its context. What this receptor recognizes is not known. Nothing much larger sits one base from this clone, and base qualities are not available. The source of the sample is a study of CD8+ T cells in alopecia areata (dated by TCRdb to about 2018). In terms of the full investigation: Treated patients were enrolled in an open-label pilot trial of oral tofacitinib, 5 to 10 mg twice daily, for moderate-to-severe alopecia areata. Tofacitinib was administered for 6 to 18 months, and 6 months of follow-up off drug were then conducted to assess delayed response and recurrence. For the treated patients, the SALT score, which quantifies what percentage of scalp surface area is affected, served as the measure of disease severity. High-throughput TCRbeta sequencing was used to examine T cell clonal expansion in alopecia areata in both the C3H/HeJ mouse model and human patients. On the human side, TCRbeta sequencing was run on scalp tissue and on sorted CD4+ and CD8+ peripheral blood T cells from healthy controls and from alopecia areata patients with either patchy or totalis/universalis disease. Patients on tofacitinib were biopsied at baseline and after 4 and 24 weeks of treatment, and several of the patients also had a later scalp biopsy. Clonality in the scalp was compared among normal scalp (n=4), patchy alopecia areata scalp (n=8), and alopecia totalis/universalis scalp (n=8). RNA was extracted with the PAXgene miRNA kit for fixed scalp, the miRNeasy kit for PBMCs, and the RNeasy kit for mouse skin. immunoSEQ multiplex PCR using 35 Vbeta forward primers and 13 Jbeta reverse primers was used to amplify TCRbeta CDR3 regions. Here is what the overall study found, with its caveats: Resident alphabeta T cells in normal human skin are also sequenced, complicating scalp TCR repertoire analysis, unlike mouse skin dominated by gammadelta T cells. Because the treated cohort was small and included a single nonresponder, larger studies are needed to assess links between baseline CD8+ expansion and response. During tofacitinib treatment, many expanded lesional clones remained in scalp and blood, and this persistence may partly explain relapse after treatment is stopped. Compared with normal scalp, lesional scalp, particularly in alopecia totalis/universalis, had higher clonality and more expanded CD8+ clones, which suggests antigenic drive. With tofacitinib, both scalp clonality and the number of expanded CD8+ clones among the top 100 scalp clones went down significantly. TCR sequences shared between patients were less clear than in mice, possibly partly because of HLA diversity in the patient population.

The time point label corresponds to: about 25 weeks on oral tofacitinib. The sample's treatment or condition label, decoded: oral pan-JAK inhibitor, 5-10 mg twice daily. Lesional scalp punch biopsies and peripheral blood were obtained from alopecia areata patients. After PBMCs were isolated by density centrifugation and stained for CD3, CD4 and CD8, a FACSAria was used to sort CD4+ and CD8+ T cells. The receptor library was made with the immunoSEQ multiplex PCR assay. For TCR sequencing, RNA was extracted from every sample and reverse transcribed into cDNA to serve as template. SuperScript III was used to make first-strand cDNA, primed with a 2:1 mix of oligo-dT and random hexamers. A synthetic immune receptor repertoire was used to measure amplification bias, and any remaining bias was corrected computationally. The study's own analysis went as follows. After raw reads were preprocessed to remove errors, the CDR3 was defined following IMGT conventions as running from the conserved cysteine to phenylalanine. Clonality was calculated as 1 minus Shannon entropy normalized by log2 of the number of productive unique TCRs. CD4 or CD8 identity of scalp clones was inferred by cross-referencing scalp TCRbeta sequences with sorted blood CD4 and CD8 repertoires. TCRdb carries this immuneACCESS record with in-frame sequences only. Its versions omit some clonotypes, under half of them owing to an unresolved V gene in the studies checked, with the rest unexplained. V, J and clone size were drawn from that table, and D and trimming were deduced from the DNA. Counted in this sample were 190,000 or so clones; roughly 64% of them appeared once. Of the sample, about 5.5% is held by the ten largest clones.

The germline V gene supplies CDR1 SQVTM and CDR2 ANQGSEA. The V end gives up 6 bases and the J end 5 bases, leaving 13 bases in the junction not matched to a gene. The CDR3 contains 15 residues, cysteine and phenylalanine counted. Left in the record is the CDR3 DNA by itself, 45 bases read in frame from the first base. The chain employs TRBV29-1 and TRBJ2-5; TRBD1 aligns with 9 central bases. Sequences were derived from CD4+ T cells sorted from blood, sampled at week 24, from a patient treated with tofacitinib. The receptor was derived from a human donor with alopecia areata. The DNA sequence is as follows: TGCAGCGTCACTAACTCACAGGGGGCGGAGGAGACCCAGTACTTC. It translates as CSVTNSQGAEETQYF.